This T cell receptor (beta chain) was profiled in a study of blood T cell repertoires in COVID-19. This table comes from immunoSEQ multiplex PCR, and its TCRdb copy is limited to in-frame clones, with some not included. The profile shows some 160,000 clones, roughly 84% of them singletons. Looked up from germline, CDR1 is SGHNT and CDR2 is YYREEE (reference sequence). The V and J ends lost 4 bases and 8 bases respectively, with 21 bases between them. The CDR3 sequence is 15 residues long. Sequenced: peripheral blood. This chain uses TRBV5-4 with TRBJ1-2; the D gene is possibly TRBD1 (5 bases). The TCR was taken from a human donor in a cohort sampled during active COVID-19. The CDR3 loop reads CASSLEVQGRGGYTF. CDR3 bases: TGTGCCAGCAGCCTCGAGGTTCAGGGTAGAGGCGGCTACACCTTC. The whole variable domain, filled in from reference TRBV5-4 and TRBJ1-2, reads ETGVTQSPTHLIKTRGQQVTLRCSSQSGHNTVSWYQQALGQGPQFIFQYYREEENGRGNFPPRFSGLQFPNYSSELNVNALELDDSALYLCASSLEVQGRGGYTFGSGTRLTVV.